The 32 T cell receptor beta chains below all came from one sample that was sequenced in a study of blood T cell repertoires in COVID-19. The table came from immunoSEQ multiplex PCR; TCRdb's copy has only in-frame clones and leaves some out. The sample has about 250,000 clones, around 88% seen once. Input material: peripheral blood. These receptors came from a woman aged 25-40 years with COVID-19, enrolled during active disease.

The rearrangement links TRBV4-1 to TRBJ2-3; 8 bases map to TRBD1. Trimming took 1 base from V and 5 from J; bases not matched to a gene: 8. The germline CDR1 and CDR2 sequences are MGHRA and YSYEKL. This CDR3 region has 16 residues. CDR3 in amino acids: CASSQGPLDRGDTQYF. The CDR3 coding sequence is TGCGCCAGCAGCCAAGGGCCATTAGACAGGGGAGATACGCAGTATTTT.

The chain carries TRBV25-1 and TRBJ2-1; a weak D match, TRBD2 (6 bases). V lost 2 bases and J lost 9, with 11 bases in between. Germline assignment: CDR1 MGHDK and CDR2 SYGVNS. CDR3 length: 13 amino acids. For the CDR3, the DNA is TGTGCCAGCAGTGAAGGAGGGTGGGGTGAGCAGTTCTTC. It is translated as CASSEGGWGEQFF.

The V gene is TRBV19, the J gene TRBJ2-1, with 8 nucleotides matching TRBD1. This CDR3 has 15 amino acids. J gave up 1 base and V 6 bases, and 5 bases lay outside the gene matches. Germline V gives CDR1 LNHDA, CDR2 SQIVND (reference sequence). CDR3 DNA sequence: TGTGCCAGTAGCGATCAGGGGGCATCCTACAATGAGCAGTTCTTC. This translates into CASSDQGASYNEQFF.

The chain has TRBV3-1 (or the pseudogene TRBV3-2) and TRBJ2-5; 7 bases agree with TRBD2. Trimming took 0 bases from V and 2 from J; bases not matched to a gene: 6. CDR3 size: 16 residues. Per the germline V gene, CDR1 is LGHDT and CDR2 is YNNKEL (reference sequence). CDR3 sequence (DNA): TGTGCCAGCAGCCAAGATATGGCGGGAGTACAAGAGACCCAGTACTTC. Encoded protein: CASSQDMAGVQETQYF.

The chain joins TRBV18 to TRBJ2-3, with D perhaps matching TRBD1 (5 bases). The CDR3 loop spans 15 amino acids. V shed 2 bases and J shed 5 bases, with 14 bases lying between them. CDR1 and CDR2 (germline): KGHSH, LQKENI. CDR3 sequence: CASSPIGASRDTQYF. CDR3 in DNA: TGTGCCAGCTCACCAATTGGGGCGTCCCGAGATACGCAGTATTTT.

This clone has just a few counts. This rearrangement joins TRBV10-3 to TRBJ2-1; 8 positions match TRBD2. V was clipped by 3 bases and J by 7 bases; unmatched bases: 8. There are 15 residues in the CDR3. CDR1 ENHRY and CDR2 SYGVKD come from the germline V gene. CDR3 nucleotide sequence: TGTGCCATCAGTGAATTTGCGGGGGGTGAAAATGAGCAGTTCTTC. It is translated as CAISEFAGGENEQFF.

The chain uses TRBV4-1 and TRBJ1-5, with 8 bases matching TRBD1. CDR3 length: 15 residues. Germline V lookup: CDR1 MGHRA, CDR2 YSYEKL. Trimming removed 1 base from V and 1 base from J; junction bases left unmatched: 0. The CDR3: CASSQGTGSNQPQHF. CDR3 coding DNA: TGCGCCAGCAGCCAAGGGACAGGGAGCAATCAGCCCCAGCATTTT.

The chain joins TRBV7-2 to TRBJ2-3; TRBD2 matches 9 bases. CDR1 is SGHTA and CDR2 is FQGNSA in the germline V gene. This CDR3 has 17 amino acids. V shed 4 bases, J shed 0 bases, and the junction held 8 bases outside the gene matches. As DNA, the CDR3 is TGTGCCAGCAGCTCACTTTGGGCGGGAGGGAGCACAGATACGCAGTATTTT. It yields the protein CASSSLWAGGSTDTQYF.

This clone was detected only a few times. The V call is TRBV28, the J call TRBJ1-2; unclear D gene. Trimming pared 5 bases from V and 3 bases from J, leaving 10 bases between. Germline CDR1 reads MDHEN; CDR2 reads SYDVKM. The CDR3 sequence is 13 residues long. CDR3 residues: CASSPTAYYGYTF. CDR3 coding DNA: TGTGCCAGCAGTCCTACAGCCTACTATGGCTACACCTTC.

Written as DNA, the CDR3 is TGTGCCAGCAGTCTTCGACAGGGAACCTACGAGCAGTACTTC. It translates to CASSLRQGTYEQYF. This chain links TRBV27 with TRBJ2-7; TRBD1 matches 7 bases. Germline assignment: CDR1 MNHEY and CDR2 SMNVEV (reference sequence). The CDR3 is 14 residues long. V lost 5 bases, J lost 2 bases, and 6 bases stayed unmatched.

This clone has only one observation. The chain is built from TRBV4-3 and TRBJ1-3; the D gene is possibly TRBD1 (5 bases). Germline V gives CDR1 LGHNA, CDR2 YSLEER. Trimming stripped 0 bases from V and 4 bases from J, with 19 bases between. CDR3 size: 18 residues. CDR3 coding DNA: TGCGCCAGCAGCCAAGAACTAGGAGGGGCCCTACGGGGAAACACCATATATTTT. Amino acid sequence: CASSQELGGALRGNTIYF.

This clone turned up a few times. The genes are TRBV10-2 and TRBJ2-7; 15 bases match TRBD2. This CDR3 is built from 17 residues. In germline, CDR1 is WSHSY, CDR2 SAAADI. J lost 2 bases, V lost 4 bases, and 6 bases had no gene match. Here the CDR3 reads CASSGGGLAGGPYEQYV. The CDR3 DNA sequence: TGCGCCAGCAGTGGCGGGGGACTAGCGGGGGGCCCCTACGAGCAGTACGTC.

J is TRBJ1-2 and V is TRBV7-2; TRBD1 aligns across 9 bases. Looked up from germline, CDR1 is SGHTA and CDR2 is FQGNSA. Trimming cost V 4 bases and J 2 bases; bases outside gene matches: 5. The CDR3 spans 15 residues. The CDR3 loop is CASSSPGQGNYGYTF. The CDR3 nucleotides read TGTGCCAGCAGCTCTCCGGGACAGGGAAACTATGGCTACACCTTC.

The chain combines TRBV7-8 with TRBJ2-2; 8 nucleotides agree with TRBD1. Germline CDR1 SGHVS, CDR2 FQNEAQ. With 1 base clipped from V and 6 bases from J, the junction kept 7 bases outside the gene matches. The CDR3 extends over 16 amino acids. The CDR3 DNA sequence: TGTGCCAGCAGCTTAGTGAGCCAGGGGGCAGCCGGGGAGCTGTTTTTT. Encoded protein: CASSLVSQGAAGELFF. The whole variable domain, filled in from reference TRBV7-8 and TRBJ2-2, reads GAGVSQSPRYKVAKRGQDVALRCDPISGHVSLFWYQQALGQGPEFLTYFQNEAQLDKSGLPSDRFFAERPEGSVSTLKIQRTQQEDSAVYLCASSLVSQGAAGELFFGEGSRLTVL.

This sequence joins TRBV6-2 or TRBV6-3 and TRBJ1-5, with D uncertain. V gave up 6 bases and J gave up 5 bases, with 11 bases separating them. There are 13 residues in the CDR3. Germline-derived CDR1 and CDR2 are MNHEY and SVGEGT. The CDR3 region is CASSLAWDQPQHF. The CDR3 DNA is TGTGCCAGCAGCCTAGCCTGGGATCAGCCCCAGCATTTT.

This clone has only a few counts. The CDR3 reads CACRTSGRVNEQFF. Here the CDR3 DNA reads TGTGCCTGTCGGACTAGCGGGAGGGTCAATGAGCAGTTCTTC. The chain links TRBV30 to TRBJ2-1; 15 bases agree with TRBD2. CDR1 and CDR2 (germline): GTSNPN, SVGIG (reference sequence). Germline trimming cut 6 bases from V and 6 bases from J; bases unmatched to any gene: 3. This CDR3 contains 14 residues.

The chain is built from TRBV3-1 (or the pseudogene TRBV3-2) and TRBJ1-5; D is possibly TRBD1 (6 bases). The CDR3 totals 16 residues. CDR1 and CDR2 (germline): LGHDT, YNNKEL (reference sequence). V was trimmed by 0 bases and J by 5 bases, leaving 14 bases between them. The CDR3 loop reads CASSQEAAGVDQPQHF. The CDR3 bases are TGTGCCAGCAGCCAAGAAGCGGCAGGGGTAGATCAGCCCCAGCATTTT.

The chain combines TRBV6-5 with TRBJ1-5, with 9 bases identical to TRBD1. The length of the CDR3 is 13 residues. From germline, CDR1 is MNHEY and CDR2 SVGAGI. J lost 5 bases, V lost 7 bases, and 3 bases had no gene match. CDR3 sequence reads: CASMRTGDQPQHF. The CDR3 bases are TGTGCCAGCATGAGGACAGGGGATCAGCCCCAGCATTTT.

The chain carries TRBV5-1 and TRBJ1-1; D is undetermined. CDR1 SGHRS and CDR2 YFSETQ come from the germline V gene. V lost 4 bases to trimming and J lost 7 bases, with 17 bases between them. The CDR3 has 14 amino acids. The CDR3 region is CASSQTGLRGEAFF. CDR3 DNA sequence: TGCGCCAGCAGCCAGACGGGGTTACGCGGTGAAGCTTTCTTT.

This clone was seen only once. V gene TRBV5-6 combines with J gene TRBJ2-1, with D unclear. CDR1 SGHDT and CDR2 YYEEEE come from the germline V gene. V shed 0 bases and J shed 13 bases, with 8 bases lying between them. CDR3 length equals 11 residues. The CDR3 loop is CASSLVAVQFF. CDR3 nucleotides: TGTGCCAGCAGCTTGGTGGCAGTACAGTTCTTC. The full variable domain, rest sourced from reference TRBV5-6 and TRBJ2-1, is DAGVTQSPTHLIKTRGQQVTLRCSPKSGHDTVSWYQQALGQGPQFIFQYYEEEERQRGNFPDRFSGHQFPNYSSELNVNALLLGDSALYLCASSLVAVQFFGPGTRLTVL.

The chain recombines TRBV19 with TRBJ1-3; no reliable D call. CDR3 length equals 15 residues. CDR1 is LNHDA and CDR2 is SQIVND in the germline V gene (reference sequence). The V end was cut by 5 bases, the J end by 2 bases, with 13 bases between. CDR3: CASSGPGRTGNTIYF. Here the CDR3 DNA reads TGTGCCAGTAGTGGTCCCGGTAGAACTGGAAACACCATATATTTT.

The rearrangement joins TRBV7-8 to TRBJ1-5; tentative D call: TRBD1 (6 bases). Per the germline V gene, CDR1 is SGHVS and CDR2 is FQNEAQ. The CDR3 is 14 residues long. V was shortened by 4 bases and J by 3 bases, with 10 bases between the two germline ends. The CDR3 DNA reads TGTGCCAGCAGCTCGGACAGCTTCAATCAGCCCCAGCATTTT. This translates into CASSSDSFNQPQHF.

The rearrangement joins TRBV24-1 to TRBJ2-1; 7 bases align to TRBD1. Germline V lookup: CDR1 KGHDR, CDR2 SFDVKD. This CDR3 spans 15 amino acids. The V and J ends lost 7 bases and 6 bases, in that order; junction bases with no gene match: 11. CDR3 protein: CATSHRDRRPNEQFF. In nucleotides, the CDR3 is TGTGCCACCAGCCACCGGGACAGACGGCCCAATGAGCAGTTCTTC.

The chain joins TRBV7-8 to TRBJ1-2; 9 bases agree with TRBD1. The CDR3 length is 14 residues. The germline CDR1 and CDR2 sequences are SGHVS and FQNEAQ. V lost 5 bases, J lost 3 bases, and 4 bases stayed unmatched. In DNA form, the CDR3 reads TGTGCCAGCAGCCTTCGGACAGGGGACTATGGCTACACCTTC. Translated: CASSLRTGDYGYTF.

This chain joins TRBV27 and TRBJ1-5; D uncertain. The CDR3 sequence is 13 residues long. CDR1 and CDR2 (germline): MNHEY, SMNVEV (reference sequence). Trimming left V 6 bases short and J 7 bases short, with 13 bases between. CDR3 region: CASSRQVGQPQHF. For the CDR3, the DNA is TGTGCCAGCAGCCGGCAGGTCGGCCAGCCCCAGCATTTT.

This sequence joins TRBV6-6 and TRBJ2-7; 8 positions agree with TRBD1. The V gene end was trimmed by 2 bases and the J gene end by 5 bases; junction bases not matched to a gene: 5. Germline V CDR1 and CDR2: MNHNY, SVGAGI (reference sequence). There are 14 residues in the CDR3. CDR3 residues: CASSYLDREDEQYF. The DNA for the CDR3 is TGTGCCAGCAGTTACCTGGACAGGGAGGACGAGCAGTACTTC.

The chain employs TRBV2 and TRBJ2-1, with 8 bases fitting TRBD2. CDR3 length equals 16 residues. Germline V lookup: CDR1 SNHLY, CDR2 FYNNEI. With 4 bases clipped from V and 9 bases from J, the junction kept 14 bases outside the gene matches. The CDR3 here is CASSGTSIIFRSEQFF. The CDR3 nucleotides are TGTGCCAGCAGTGGGACTAGCATAATCTTTCGGAGTGAGCAGTTCTTC.

The chain links TRBV7-8 to TRBJ2-5, with 13 nucleotides matching TRBD2. The CDR3 loop spans 21 amino acids. V shed 5 bases and J 5 bases; nucleotides not matched to a gene: 23. The germline gives CDR1 SGHVS, CDR2 FQNEAQ. This CDR3 reads CASSLPRRVGLAGFSWETQYF. CDR3 nucleotide sequence: TGTGCCAGCAGCCTACCCCGAAGGGTGGGACTAGCGGGGTTCTCTTGGGAGACCCAGTACTTC.

CDR3 nucleotides: TGCGCCAGCAGCCCGGACAGGATTAATGAAAAACTGTTTTTT. Translated, it gives CASSPDRINEKLFF. V gene TRBV5-1 combines with J gene TRBJ1-4, with 7 bases lining up with TRBD1. Germline V gene lookup returns CDR1 SGHRS and CDR2 YFSETQ. Trimming cost V 4 bases and J 4 bases; bases outside gene matches: 4. The CDR3 has 14 amino acids.

This clone was detected once. The chain combines TRBV7-9 with TRBJ2-6; D remains ambiguous. From germline, CDR1 is SEHNR and CDR2 FQNEAQ (reference sequence). CDR3 length: 13 amino acids. The V end was cut by 5 bases, the J end by 1 base, with 3 bases between. The CDR3 DNA reads as TGTGCCAGCAGCCCGTCTGGGGCCAACGTCCTGACTTTC. Its translation is CASSPSGANVLTF.

The chain employs TRBV5-1 and TRBJ2-5; 11 bases fit TRBD2. The V gene end was trimmed by 2 bases and the J gene end by 9 bases; junction bases not matched to a gene: 9. From germline, CDR1 is SGHRS and CDR2 YFSETQ. The length of the CDR3 is 15 residues. The CDR3 sequence: CASSLGTSGREAQYF. CDR3 DNA sequence: TGCGCCAGCAGCTTAGGGACTAGCGGCCGCGAGGCCCAGTACTTC.

Only one count was recorded for this clone. The J gene is TRBJ1-2, the V gene TRBV14; D perhaps matches TRBD1 (6 bases). The germline CDR1 and CDR2 sequences are SGHDN and FVKESK. This CDR3 has 16 amino acids. V lost 1 base, J lost 5 bases, and 17 bases lay in between. The CDR3 DNA reads TGTGCCAGCAGCCAAGTTCTGGGGGCTCGAGTATATGGCTACACCTTC. It yields the protein CASSQVLGARVYGYTF.